This T cell receptor beta chain derives from a study of cytomegalovirus exposure and HLA in healthy donors listed by TCRdb under 2017. Some background on the complete study: An earlier analysis of approximately 640 of the donors reported 250 to 350 Gb of sequence data and some 100 million unique TCR beta sequences from 150 million to 200 million T cells. An early release that covered several hundred HLA-typed donors contained approximately 290 gigabases of sequencing data and tens of millions of unique TCR sequences. The genetic ancestry cluster associated with self-reported Caucasian donors included roughly 84% of the roughly 410 genotyped donors. The aim of the study was to test whether cataloging public T cell receptors could identify signatures of past pathogen exposure. The study profiled the T cell repertoires of under 700 subjects by immunosequencing and related them to cytomegalovirus serostatus. In addition to the first cohort of 650 to 800 subjects, a separate validation cohort of over 90 different subjects was used. To predict cytomegalovirus infection status, the study combined high-throughput TCR immunosequencing, statistical association of individual TCRs with disease status, and machine learning. A later analysis re-examined previously published TCR beta repertoires from more than 600 donors and added high-resolution HLA genotyping to investigate patterns of TCR occurrence. The later analysis used no new phenotypic data to find candidate immune exposures, relying instead on TCR beta sequences and their occurrence across donors. An earlier analysis of about 600 of the donors used high-throughput TCR beta sequencing to judge whether each TCR beta V gene segment behaved as functional or pseudogenic. Donor age, sex, ethnicity and CMV serostatus were compiled alongside the repertoire data. A later genetic analysis took genome-wide SNP genotypes for about 65% of the 666 donors and used that subset as a discovery cohort. Every discovery cohort repertoire had been produced on one sequencing platform. Class I and class II HLA loci were covered by the typing at four-digit resolution. Typing coverage varied by locus: about 620-630 donors for A, B, C, DRB1 and DQB1; approximately 500 for DQA1; 606 for DPA1; approximately 450 for DPB1. Four to six DR-DQ haplotypes were handled as single units for association and clustering, since linkage in the cohort was strong. Among roughly 400 genotyped donors of the cohort, an average of around 250,000 unique TCR beta nucleotide sequences was sequenced per donor, of which about 19% were non-productive.

V was cut back by 3 bases and J by 8 bases, leaving a gap of 13 bases between them. The CDR3 goes from the cysteine to the phenylalanine over 13 residues. Of the read, only the CDR3 DNA is kept; its 39 bases are in frame from base 1. For CDR1 and CDR2, the germline V gene lists KGHSH and LQKENI. The cohort was made up of roughly 670 healthy bone marrow donors. At the time of sampling, every cohort member was nominally healthy, though immune exposures that went unrecorded were likely present. The donor tested CMV seropositive and was one of the 289 seropositive cohort members. A peripheral blood sample was provided by each donor, and peripheral blood mononuclear cells were used for TCR beta sequencing. The Qiagen DNeasy Blood Extraction Kit was used to extract genomic DNA from the blood cell samples. This clone has a handful of counts. This clone's antigen is unknown. It has no much larger one-base neighbor in the sample; base qualities were not kept.

Library preparation employed the immunoSEQ multiplex PCR assay. For the multiplex PCR, a mixture combining 60 forward primers for TCR Vbeta segments and 13 reverse primers for TCR Jbeta segments was used. Amplification of the CDR3 region of rearranged TCR beta genes was performed with a multiplex PCR assay on genomic DNA. The Illumina HiSeq System was used to sequence the amplified TCR beta libraries as 87-base-pair reads. On the study's bioinformatics: A later analysis counted about 80 million unique TCR beta chains across the 650 to 800 repertoires, and around 9.9 million of these chains were shared by at least two donors. Raw reads were error-corrected and collapsed into unique sequences with a nearest-neighbor algorithm that merged closely related sequences to remove PCR and sequencing errors. CDR3 sequences were aligned to IMGT reference sequences to assign V, D and J gene segments. For a sequence to be retained, a match of at least six nucleotides was required to both a V gene segment and a J gene segment. A rearrangement counted as productive if the CDR3 had no stop codons and remained in frame with V and J, and every other rearrangement counted as non-productive. CDR3 was defined by IMGT convention, running from the second conserved V-encoded cysteine to the conserved J-encoded phenylalanine. The earlier analysis of about 610 of the donors excluded any sequence lacking an unambiguous match to a single V gene segment. In an earlier analysis of several hundred of the donors, V segments were called functional above 56.7% productive rearrangements and were called segregating when the between-donor standard deviation exceeded 5%. A statistical classification framework was developed to diagnose cytomegalovirus status using the catalog of TCR beta chain sequences. In a later analysis, TCR nucleotide sequences were compared against IMGT/GENE-DB human TR gene sequences so that V and J genes could be assigned. In a later analysis, CDR3 sequences and most-parsimonious VDJ recombination scenarios were assigned using the TCRdist pipeline. In a later analysis, each TCR beta chain was defined by its CDR3 amino acid sequence together with its V-gene family, and reads lacking a unique V-gene family were excluded. As a way to deal with suspected cross-contamination and a sequencing artifact, a later analysis dropped 450 to 600 nucleotide sequences that were highly shared and had low generation probability. A later analysis calculated a clonal expansion index for each public chain from normalized within-repertoire ranks of inferred template counts. In a later analysis, generation probabilities were computed using a VDJ recombination model fitted to out-of-frame rearrangements, and the results were checked against IGoR. A later analysis scored TCR-TCR, TCR-HLA and TCR-CMV co-occurrence with hypergeometric tests, applying a repertoire-size bias correction to TCR pairs. To estimate false discovery rates, a later analysis permuted the HLA or CMV assignments 20 times. A later analysis grouped co-occurring TCRs with DBSCAN, adding TCRdist sequence similarity when clustering within HLA-allele-positive subsets. Repertoires with fewer than 30,000 or more than 120,000 public chains were left out of co-occurrence clustering, as were about five repertoires with anomalous nucleotide sharing. What TCRdb holds here is the immuneACCESS table cut down to in-frame rearrangements. Part of the clones is not present; checked against another copy, under half of the missing clones reflect an unresolved V gene, and the others are unexplained. V and J calls and clone size follow that table, whereas D and trimming were derived from the DNA. The sample contains around 100,000 clones, 79% of them found a single time. The ten largest clones take up 2.5% to 3% of the sample.

The full study reports these points: Because counts were too low, some 16 rarely observed V segments, including chromosome 9 orphons, were excluded from the earlier analysis of some 590 of the donors. At a false discovery rate of 0.05, a later analysis linked 16,951 TCR beta sequences to specific HLA alleles. A later analysis found that most CMV-associated TCR beta chains appeared HLA-restricted, with HLA associations seemingly driven largely by CMV exposure. Compared with the approximately 700-donor mean, donors in an Asian-associated ancestry cluster had fewer N-insertions in productive TCRs, according to a later genetic analysis. Immune exposure information for the cohort was limited to CMV serostatus. The sequencing pipeline was judged likely to have produced a cluster of highly shared sequence variants as a technical artifact. A later analysis found that TCR association rates varied across HLA loci, with DRB1 alleles showing the most associated TCRs and HLA-C alleles the fewest. The cohort was sequenced for TCR beta chains only, and without alpha or paired-chain data the features that could be detected were limited. In a later analysis, HLA-associated TCR beta chains showed more clonal expansion and lower generation probabilities than non-associated chains that were equally common. Some IMGT-functional V segments, including TRBV6-2 and TRBV6-3, could not be distinguished by the 87-base-pair reads and were therefore excluded. When HLA alleles, especially DR and DQ, strongly co-occurred, TCR associations were difficult to assign to individual alleles. In vitro tests confirmed that a few of the cytomegalovirus-associated TCR beta chains recognize cytomegalovirus antigens. In a later analysis, several top co-occurrence clusters were reported to appear linked to parvovirus B19, influenza, CMV and Epstein-Barr virus. Because HLA typing was unavailable for some donors at each locus, only the typed subset was used in association tests. The study gave a list of under 200 TCR beta chains associated with cytomegalovirus. The classifier was reported to diagnose cytomegalovirus status with high specificity and sensitivity in both the original and validation cohorts. A further reported finding was that TCR beta sequences accurately predicted the HLA-A and HLA-B alleles for most subjects in the first cohort. An association between a missense DCLRE1C variant and V-gene and J-gene trimming of TCR beta chains was found in a later genetic analysis and replicated in an independent cohort. In an earlier analysis of approximately 590 of the donors, most TCR beta V segments appeared in productive rearrangements about 90% or about 30% of the time, broadly matching IMGT annotations. The presence/absence analyses assumed that sequencing depth was roughly uniform across donors, and that assumption may not be true. Most TCR sequences were seen in very few donors, while some public TCRs were found in many individuals. Correlated functional status among segregating V segments might reflect linkage disequilibrium, but an unknown experimental factor could not be ruled out. The authors suggested that the approach could potentially be extended to other disease states and immunological phenotypes.

The sequencing input was PBMCs. This sequence was found in a woman younger than 30 in good health and CMV-seropositive. The chain links TRBV18 with TRBJ1-2; there is no confident call for the D gene. The nucleotide sequence reads as follows: TGTGCCAGCTCACCCATCAAGGCGGCCGGCTACACCTTC. This is translated as CASSPIKAAGYTF.